This TCR beta chain was documented in a study of CD8 T cells in Susac syndrome. General study points: The study conceded that its TCR sequencing and HLA analysis involved relatively few individuals.

J lost 7 bases, V lost 1 base, and 1 base had no gene match. The CDR3 sequence is 12 residues long. Per the germline V gene, CDR1 is DFQATT and CDR2 is SNEGSKA (reference sequence). A note on this clonotype: Its target is not known.

Blood CD8+ and CD4+ T cells underwent high-throughput TCR beta sequencing. Reverse transcription of about 0.5 to 1 ug RNA used random hexamers. Amplification of the TCR beta CDR3 was carried out by immunoSEQ multiplex PCR, which spanned a total of 54 Vbeta and 13 Jbeta segments. Using its own MiXCR run on the immunoSEQ multiplex PCR reads, TCRdb lists one record per CDR3 protein. The repertoire holds some 180,000 distinct CDR3 sequences, about 95% seen once, with 0.085% to 0.11% in the top ten. V is TRBV20-1 and J is TRBJ2-3, with 8 bases that match TRBD2. The sequence was obtained from a human donor in good health. The sample consisted of CD4+ T cells from PBMCs. The CDR3 nucleotides are TGCAGTGCTAGAGCGGGAGGGTATACGCAGTATTTT. This encodes CSARAGGYTQYF.